Listed below are T cell receptor beta chains from one sample, sequenced in a study of shared clonotypes between healthy human individuals. The protocol was immunoSEQ multiplex PCR, while the TCRdb copy is restricted to in-frame clones and leaves out a portion. The repertoire holds approximately 2.4 million clones, with approximately 94% as singletons. The specimen was naive CD4+ T cells sorted from blood. The receptors stem from a man in his late teens or twenties in good health. Both conserved end residues are part of each CDR3. D genes are given only for firm matches. A clone size is listed for some rows: how often the clone was seen (once, few, many), or a class if it is expanded.

>TRBJ1-3|once|TRBD1|TRBV6-5
TGTGCCAGCAGGCCACAGGGGTCTGGAAACACCATATATTTT
CASRPQGSGNTIYF
>TRBJ2-2|.|TRBD1|TRBV30
TGTGCCTGCAGACAGGGATGGACCGGGGAGCTGTTTTTT
CACRQGWTGELFF
>TRBJ2-7|once|.|TRBV28
TGTGCCAGCAGTCCGACCTACGAGCAGTACTTC
CASSPTYEQYF
>TRBJ2-7|.|.|TRBV18
TGTGCCAGCTCACCAATCGAGGGAAGCGTCGAGCAGTACTTC
CASSPIEGSVEQYF
>TRBJ2-2|.|.|TRBV11-2
TGTGCCAGCAGCTTAGCTACTAACACGAACACCGGGGAGCTGTTTTTT
CASSLATNTNTGELFF
>TRBJ2-5|.|.|TRBV6-5
TGTGCCAGCAGTTCCGGCGGGGAGACCCAGTACTTC
CASSSGGETQYF
>TRBJ2-7|.|.|TRBV18
TGTGCCAGCTCACCACCGGGACACCCTTACGAGCAGTACTTC
CASSPPGHPYEQYF
>TRBJ1-3|.|.|TRBV2
TGTGCCAGCAGTGACCCCAGCTCTGGAAACACCATATATTTT
CASSDPSSGNTIYF
>TRBJ2-7|.|TRBD2|TRBV6-5
TGTGCCAGCAGTAACTCGGGGGGAGGCGAGCAGTACTTC
CASSNSGGGEQYF
>TRBJ1-6|once|.|TRBV2
TGTGCCAGCAGTGAATGGTCCCAGGGGAATTCACCCCTCCACTTT
CASSEWSQGNSPLHF
>TRBJ1-4|.|.|TRBV10-2
TGCGCCAGCTCCCGGTCCCTGGCGGCTAATGAAAAACTGTTTTTT
CASSRSLAANEKLFF
>TRBJ2-6|.|.|TRBV9
TGTGCCAGCAGCGTGAAGGCTGATAGCTCTGGGGCCAACGTCCTGACTTTC
CASSVKADSSGANVLTF
>TRBJ1-1|.|.|TRBV27
TGTGCCAGCAGTTTACGGCAGCACACTGAAGCTTTCTTT
CASSLRQHTEAFF
>TRBJ1-4|.|.|TRBV7-9
TGTGCCAGCGCAGGGAACCCTAATGAGAAACTGTTTTTT
CASAGNPNEKLFF
>TRBJ1-5|.|.|TRBV28
TGTGCCAGCAGTCCGGCGCGGGTTGGTCAGCCCCAGCATTTT
CASSPARVGQPQHF
>TRBJ2-7|.|TRBD1|TRBV6-5
TGTGCCAGCAGTCGAGGGACAGGGACCCACGAGCAGTACTTC
CASSRGTGTHEQYF
>TRBJ2-1|.|.|TRBV6-6
TGTGCCAGCGGCGGCGGGGCTAGATACAATGAGCAGTTCTTC
CASGGGARYNEQFF
>TRBJ2-3|.|.|TRBV18
TGTGCCAGCTCACTCACGGAAGGGGGGTCAGATACGCAGTATTTT
CASSLTEGGSDTQYF
>TRBJ2-1|once|TRBD1|TRBV11-2
TGTGCCAGCAGCTTAGACATTCTGACAGGGGTCAATGAGCAGTTCTTC
CASSLDILTGVNEQFF
>TRBJ2-7|.|TRBD2|TRBV6-6
TGTGCCAGCAGGCCAGCCGGGACTAGCGGGTCCTACGAGCAGTACTTC
CASRPAGTSGSYEQYF
>TRBJ2-7|.|TRBD1|TRBV19
TGTGCCAGTAGAGCTCCGGACAGGGGGATGGGCGAGCAGTACTTC
CASRAPDRGMGEQYF
>TRBJ1-2|.|TRBD1|TRBV7-8
TGTGCCAGCAGCTTAAGGGACAGGGGTATCAATGGCTACACCTTC
CASSLRDRGINGYTF
>TRBJ1-6|.|.|TRBV6-1
TGTGCCAGCCTTGAAGGGAATAATTCACCCCTCCACTTT
CASLEGNNSPLHF
>TRBJ1-6|.|TRBD1|TRBV6-1
TGTGCCAGCAGTGATCGGGACAGGGGCTCACCCCTCCACTTT
CASSDRDRGSPLHF
>TRBJ1-4|.|.|TRBV6-1
TGTGCCAGCATCTCCCGGAATGAAAAACTGTTTTTT
CASISRNEKLFF
>TRBJ1-2|.|.|TRBV7-2
TGTGCCAGCCCCCCGGGGCGGAGCTATGGCTACACCTTC
CASPPGRSYGYTF
>TRBJ1-1|.|.|TRBV7-2
TGTGCCAGCAGCCCGCAGCCGGGTGAAGCTTTCTTT
CASSPQPGEAFF
>TRBJ1-1|.|.|TRBV18
TGTGCCAGCTCACCACTGGGACAATTAATGAACACTGAAGCTTTCTTT
CASSPLGQLMNTEAFF
>TRBJ2-7|.|.|TRBV5-1
TGCGCCAGCAGCTTTAGCGGTAGCTCCTACGAGCAGTACTTC
CASSFSGSSYEQYF
>TRBJ2-7|.|.|TRBV5-1
TGCGCCAGCAGCTTCACGGGCACCTACGAGCAGTACTTC
CASSFTGTYEQYF
>TRBJ2-7|.|.|TRBV25-1
TGTGCCAGCAGTGAGAGTTACTACGAGCAGTACTTC
CASSESYYEQYF
>TRBJ2-7|.|TRBD1|TRBV29-1
TGCAGCGCCGGACAGGGGGCCCACGAGCAGTACTTC
CSAGQGAHEQYF
>TRBJ2-1|.|TRBD1|TRBV19
TGTGCCAGTAGTATAGGGACAGGGGTACACAATGAGCAGTTCTTC
CASSIGTGVHNEQFF
>TRBJ2-7|.|TRBD1|TRBV6-6
TGTGCCAGCAGTTACAGGACAGGGAAAAACTACGAGCAGTACTTC
CASSYRTGKNYEQYF
>TRBJ1-2|.|.|TRBV19
TGTGCCAGTAGTATAGGCCGTCGGGGGTATGGCTACACCTTC
CASSIGRRGYGYTF
>TRBJ2-6|.|.|TRBV4-1
TGCGCCAGCAGCCAAGAGGGGGGACAGATCTCTGGGGCCAACGTCCTGACTTTC
CASSQEGGQISGANVLTF
>TRBJ1-1|once|.|TRBV7-2
TGTGCCAGCAGCCCACGTGCATCCACTGAAGCTTTCTTT
CASSPRASTEAFF
>TRBJ2-7|.|.|TRBV11-2
TGTGCCAGCAGACCCCCGGGACTCGGAACCTACGAGCAGTACTTC
CASRPPGLGTYEQYF
>TRBJ2-7|.|.|TRBV5-4
TGTGCCAGCAGCTTGGGGCTAGATGATGGCGCCGAGCAGTACTTC
CASSLGLDDGAEQYF
>TRBJ2-1|.|.|TRBV6-1
TGTGCCAGCAGTGCCAGGGAGCGCGGGTTGAATGAGCAGTTCTTC
CASSARERGLNEQFF
>TRBJ1-6|.|TRBD1|TRBV5-1
TGCGCCAGCAGCTCTCAACAGGGGCATAATTCACCCCTCCACTTT
CASSSQQGHNSPLHF
>TRBJ2-2|.|TRBD1|TRBV7-3
TGTGCCAGCAGCCAGGGGGTCGGGGAGCTGTTTTTT
CASSQGVGELFF
>TRBJ1-3|.|TRBD1|TRBV30
TGTGCCTGGAGTTTCCTCACTCCGACAGGGTTTTATTTT
CAWSFLTPTGFYF
>TRBJ1-6|.|TRBD1|TRBV7-2
TGTGCCAGCAGACCCCACAGGGGACATAATTCACCCCTCCACTTT
CASRPHRGHNSPLHF
>TRBJ2-3|.|TRBD1|TRBV25-1
TGTGCCAGCAGGAAACAGGGGCCAGATACGCAGTATTTT
CASRKQGPDTQYF
>TRBJ2-1|once|.|TRBV9
TGTGCCAGCAGCGCGGAAGGCTCGCTCTCCTACAATGAGCAGTTCTTC
CASSAEGSLSYNEQFF
>TRBJ1-5|.|.|TRBV18
TGTGCCAGCTCACACGAGGGGAGCAACATCCAGCCCCAGCATTTT
CASSHEGSNIQPQHF
>TRBJ2-5|.|TRBD2|TRBV5-1
TGCGCCAGCAGCTCCGTGACTAGCGGCCAAGAGACCCAGTACTTC
CASSSVTSGQETQYF
>TRBJ2-1|.|TRBD2|TRBV5-1
TGCGCCAGCAGCTTGGCCGTAGCGGGGGTCTCCTACAATGAGCAGTTCTTC
CASSLAVAGVSYNEQFF